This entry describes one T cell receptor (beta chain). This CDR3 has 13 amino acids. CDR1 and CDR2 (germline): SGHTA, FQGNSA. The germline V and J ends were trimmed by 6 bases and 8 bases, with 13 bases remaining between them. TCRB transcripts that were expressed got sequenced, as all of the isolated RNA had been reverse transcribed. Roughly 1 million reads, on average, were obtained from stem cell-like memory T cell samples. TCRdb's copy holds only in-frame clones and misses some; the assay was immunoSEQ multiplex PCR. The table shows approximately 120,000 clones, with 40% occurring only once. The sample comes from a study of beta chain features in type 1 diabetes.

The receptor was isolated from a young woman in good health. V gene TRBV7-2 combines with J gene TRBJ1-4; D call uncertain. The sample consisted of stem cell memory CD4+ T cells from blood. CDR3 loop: CASRPQRHEKLFF. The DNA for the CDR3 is TGTGCCAGCAGGCCCCAGAGGCACGAAAAACTGTTTTTT.